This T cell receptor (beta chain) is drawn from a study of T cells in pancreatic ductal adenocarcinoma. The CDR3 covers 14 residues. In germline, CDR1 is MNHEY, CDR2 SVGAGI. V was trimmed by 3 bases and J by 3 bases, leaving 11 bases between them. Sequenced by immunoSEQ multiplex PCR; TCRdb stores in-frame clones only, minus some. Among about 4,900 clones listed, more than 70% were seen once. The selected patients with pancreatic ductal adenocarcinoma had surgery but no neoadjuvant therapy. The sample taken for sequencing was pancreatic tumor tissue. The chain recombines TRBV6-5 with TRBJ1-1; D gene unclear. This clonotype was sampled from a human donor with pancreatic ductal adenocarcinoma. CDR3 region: CASSYRGPHTEAFF. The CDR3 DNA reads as TGTGCCAGCAGTTATCGAGGACCCCACACTGAAGCTTTCTTT.